This section outlines one T cell receptor (beta chain) sequence together with its context. Across under 25 US areas, participants ranged in age from roughly 18 to 95 years. Cohort allocation depended upon clinical history that participants reported. This sample was taken from a study of blood T cell repertoires in COVID-19. Turning to the study itself: Whether acute or convalescent, the COVID-19 samples came from the United States, Italy and Spain.

Per the original data handling: Scientists estimated how many nucleated cells there were by amplifying reference gene primers. The assay was immunoSEQ multiplex PCR, and TCRdb's table has in-frame clones only and misses some. D and trimming were read from the DNA, whereas the V and J calls and clone size are those reported in that table. This table holds some 150,000 clones, 65% to 85% found once. In germline, CDR1 is SGHTA, CDR2 FQGNSA. The CDR3 consists of 16 residues. Losses at the gene ends were 6 bases for V and 5 bases for J; bases not matched to a gene: 7. The chain links TRBV7-2 to TRBJ2-2; TRBD2 matches at 12 bases. The receptor was isolated from a woman aged 50 to 65 in a cohort exposed to, infected with or recovered from COVID-19 (not recorded which). Sequencing was done on a sample of PBMCs or T cells enriched from blood (not recorded which). The CDR3 spells CASSLAGGYTTGELFF. The CDR3 coding sequence is TGTGCCAGCAGTCTAGCGGGGGGGTACACTACCGGGGAGCTGTTTTTT.